This T cell receptor (beta chain) originates from a study of blood T cell repertoires in COVID-19 (dated by TCRdb to the early 2020s). With regard to the full study: Collaborator samples came from the United States, Italy and Spain and covered acute and convalescent phases of COVID-19. The prospective study material was composed of cDNA or gDNA derived from T cells, B-cell-depleted T cells, or PBMCs. Subjects who had been exposed to COVID-19, were actively infected with it, or had recovered from it provided the deeply sampled blood TCRbeta repertoires that made up the dataset. A freely available public database, intended as a resource for researchers studying the immune response to SARS-CoV-2, is where the repertoires were released. The samples were drawn from the first 160 participants of the ongoing ImmuneRACE study and from some 1,300 subjects provided by 6 global collaborators. Nearly every sample came with metadata listing a de-identified subject ID, COVID-19 status, age in years and sex. Where available, HLA class I and class II types were obtained from metadata supplied by the sample provider rather than from assay-based typing. Summary of the overall study and its limitations: The amount of clinical and demographic metadata varied by source and participant and was provided uncurated.

Comments on this clone: The clone's antigen remains unknown. No qualities accompany the bases; no much larger clone lies one base away.

TCRbeta CDR3 regions were amplified from genomic DNA by means of the immunoSEQ Assay, a bias-controlled multiplex PCR. Regarding the original processing steps: Within the assay, amplification of reference gene primers was used to estimate how many nucleated cells each sample contained. To quantify the absolute abundance of each unique TCRbeta CDR3 rearrangement, sequence reads were collapsed and filtered. Productive Simpson clonality was computed per sample as the square root of Simpson's diversity index over productive rearrangements. TCRdb provides this immuneACCESS table in a form limited to in-frame rearrangements. Some clones are lacking; in checked studies, under half of them reflect an unresolved V gene, and why the rest are absent is not known. The V and J calls and clone size were taken over from that table, and D and trimming were inferred from the DNA. The sample includes about 330,000 clones, with 85% observed a single time. Of the sample, approximately 7.6% falls within the top ten clones.

A distance of 10 bases separates the germline ends of V and J, which lose 4 bases and 1 base respectively. Based on the germline V gene, the CDR1 and CDR2 sequences are MNHEY and SVGAGI. Spanning cysteine to phenylalanine, the CDR3 consists of 14 amino acids. Only the CDR3 portion is preserved as DNA: 42 bases, with reading frame beginning at the first base. The collaborating institutions used their own protocols to collect whole blood in K2EDTA tubes. Collaborator samples were shipped for TCRbeta analysis as frozen whole blood, isolated PBMCs, or DNA extracted from either sample type. The specimen sequenced was peripheral blood. Rearrangement joined TRBV6-5 to TRBJ1-1; the D segment could be TRBD1, given 6 matching bases. The clonotype comes from a human donor in a cohort sampled during active COVID-19. The DNA is TGTGCCAGCAGTTGGGTACAGGGGAACACTGAAGCTTTCTTT. Translation gives CASSWVQGNTEAFF.